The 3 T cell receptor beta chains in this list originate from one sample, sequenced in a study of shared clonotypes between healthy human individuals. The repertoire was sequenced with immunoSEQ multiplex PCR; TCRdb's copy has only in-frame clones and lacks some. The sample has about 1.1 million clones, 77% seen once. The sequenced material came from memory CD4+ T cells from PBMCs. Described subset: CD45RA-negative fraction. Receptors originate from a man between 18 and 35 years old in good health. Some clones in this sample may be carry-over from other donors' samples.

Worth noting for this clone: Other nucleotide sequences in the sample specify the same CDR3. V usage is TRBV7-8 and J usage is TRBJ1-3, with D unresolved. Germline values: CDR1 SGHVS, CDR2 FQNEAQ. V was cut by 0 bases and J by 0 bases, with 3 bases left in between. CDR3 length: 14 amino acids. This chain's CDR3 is CASSLAGSGNTIYF. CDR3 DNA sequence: TGTGCCAGCAGCTTAGCGGGCTCTGGAAACACCATATATTTT.

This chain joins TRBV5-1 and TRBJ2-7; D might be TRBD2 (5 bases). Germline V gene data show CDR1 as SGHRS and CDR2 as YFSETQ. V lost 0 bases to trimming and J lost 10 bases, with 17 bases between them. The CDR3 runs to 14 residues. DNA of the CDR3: TGCGCCAGCAGCTTGGACGGGGTCGCGTCTTCCCAGTACTTC. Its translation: CASSLDGVASSQYF.

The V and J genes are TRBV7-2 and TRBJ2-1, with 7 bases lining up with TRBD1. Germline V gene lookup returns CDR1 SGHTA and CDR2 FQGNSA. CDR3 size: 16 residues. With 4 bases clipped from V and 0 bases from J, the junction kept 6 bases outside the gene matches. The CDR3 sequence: CASSSTGASSYNEQFF. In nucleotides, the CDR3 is TGTGCCAGCAGCTCAACAGGGGCGAGCTCCTACAATGAGCAGTTCTTC.